The 32 T cell receptor beta chains below come from one sample, sequenced in a study of blood T cell repertoires in COVID-19. Sequencing used immunoSEQ multiplex PCR; TCRdb keeps in-frame clones, though not all of them. The sample shows 200,000 to 300,000 clones, approximately 84% of them seen only once. The sample taken for sequencing was peripheral blood. The receptors here all came from a woman at least 80 years old with acute or convalescent COVID-19.

V and J are TRBV6-2 or TRBV6-3 and TRBJ2-7; 16 nucleotides line up with TRBD2. The CDR3 has 17 amino acids. The germline V gene encodes CDR1 MNHEY and CDR2 SVGEGT. The V segment lost 4 bases and the J segment 5 bases; nucleotides outside the gene matches: 8. CDR3 residues: CASSLGLAGGPRDEQYF. Written as DNA, the CDR3 is TGTGCCAGCAGTTTGGGACTAGCGGGAGGGCCACGGGACGAGCAGTACTTC.

V is TRBV7-9 and J is TRBJ2-1; tentatively, D is TRBD2 (5 bases). The ends were cut back, 5 bases at V and 8 bases at J, with 10 bases in the middle. The CDR3 runs to 12 residues. CDR1 and CDR2 (germline): SEHNR, FQNEAQ (reference sequence). The DNA of the CDR3 is TGTGCCAGCAGCCCTGGGAGCGATGAGCAGTTCTTC. It codes for CASSPGSDEQFF.

J is TRBJ1-4 and V is TRBV7-2; D not resolved. There are 15 residues in the CDR3. Germline CDR1 SGHTA, CDR2 FQGNSA. V was trimmed by 4 bases and J by 0 bases, leaving 9 bases between them. CDR3 in amino acids: CASSSRVATNEKLFF. The CDR3 coding sequence is TGTGCCAGCAGCTCGAGAGTTGCAACTAATGAAAAACTGTTTTTT.

With regard to this clone: Different DNA sequences within this sample yield the same CDR3. V usage is TRBV5-1 and J usage is TRBJ2-3, with D uncertain. CDR3 length: 13 residues. Germline lookup yields CDR1 SGHRS and CDR2 YFSETQ. The V and J ends lost 0 bases and 4 bases respectively, with 6 bases between them. The CDR3 here is CASSLAAADTQYF. CDR3 nucleotides: TGCGCCAGCAGCTTGGCCGCGGCAGATACGCAGTATTTT.

V gene TRBV11-2 combines with J gene TRBJ2-5, with TRBD1 matching 8 bases. Germline V gene data show CDR1 as SGHAT and CDR2 as FQNNGV. This CDR3 is 13 amino acids long. With 2 bases clipped from V and 5 bases from J, the junction kept 1 base outside the gene matches. Here the CDR3 DNA reads TGTGCCAGCAGCTTAAACAGGGGGGAGACCCAGTACTTC. This encodes CASSLNRGETQYF. The full variable domain, in which reference TRBV11-2 and TRBJ2-5 provide the parts outside the CDR3, is EAGVAQSPRYKIIEKRQSVAFWCNPISGHATLYWYQQILGQGPKLLIQFQNNGVVDDSQLPKDRFSAERLKGVDSTLKIQPAKLEDSAVYLCASSLNRGETQYFGPGTRLLVL.

The chain uses TRBV19 and TRBJ1-4; D uncertain. V gave up 5 bases and J gave up 6 bases, with 7 bases separating them. The CDR3 is 12 amino acids. Looked up from germline, CDR1 is LNHDA and CDR2 is SQIVND (reference sequence). The CDR3 DNA reads TGTGCCAGTAGTTTTCCGTATGAAAAACTGTTTTTT. It is translated as CASSFPYEKLFF.

The chain recombines TRBV18 with TRBJ2-7, with a tentative D call TRBD1 (6 bases). Germline lookup yields CDR1 KGHSH and CDR2 LQKENI. The CDR3 length is 15 residues. Trimming shortened V by 3 bases and J by 4 bases, and 16 bases separated the two germline ends. CDR3: CASSPRTGNSYEQYF. In DNA form, the CDR3 reads TGTGCCAGCTCACCCCGTACAGGGAACTCGTACGAGCAGTACTTC.

The V and J genes are TRBV9 and TRBJ2-1, with TRBD1 matching over 12 bases. Germline V gene lookup returns CDR1 SGDLS and CDR2 YYNGEE. J was trimmed by 7 bases and V by 3 bases; bases with no gene match: 8. The CDR3 loop spans 16 amino acids. CDR3 sequence reads: CASSGTGQGARNEQFF. The CDR3 coding sequence is TGTGCCAGCAGCGGAACGGGACAGGGGGCAAGGAATGAGCAGTTCTTC.

The chain combines TRBV7-2 with TRBJ1-4, with TRBD1 identical over 7 bases. The CDR3 sequence is 17 residues long. V gave up 5 bases and J gave up 3 bases; unmatched junction bases: 12. Germline CDR1 reads SGHTA; CDR2 reads FQGNSA. The CDR3: CASSQTGWATANEKLFF. The CDR3 region has the DNA TGTGCCAGCAGCCAGACAGGGTGGGCAACCGCTAATGAAAAACTGTTTTTT.

This clone was recorded once. The rearrangement joins TRBV2 to TRBJ2-7; TRBD2 is a possible D gene (5 bases). The germline V gene has CDR1 SNHLY and CDR2 FYNNEI. V dropped 7 bases and J dropped 1 base, with 8 bases sitting between them. The length of the CDR3 is 12 residues. The CDR3 here is CASKADSYEQYF. The CDR3 nucleotides are TGTGCCAGCAAAGCGGATTCCTACGAGCAGTACTTC.

This sequence joins TRBV18 and TRBJ2-6; TRBD1 matches 12 bases. The CDR3 sequence is 21 residues long. V was clipped by 4 bases and J by 0 bases; unmatched bases: 13. The germline gives CDR1 KGHSH, CDR2 LQKENI. In nucleotides, the CDR3 is TGTGCCAGCTCACGCCGGGACAGGGGGCACTCGGAGACCTCTGGGGCCAACGTCCTGACTTTC. Protein sequence: CASSRRDRGHSETSGANVLTF.

The chain employs TRBV28 and TRBJ1-6; TRBD1 matches at 12 bases. The V gene's germline CDR1 is MDHEN and CDR2 SYDVKM. With 8 bases clipped from V and 0 bases from J, the junction kept 11 bases outside the gene matches. This CDR3 is 19 amino acids long. CDR3 nucleotide sequence: TGTGCCAGCTTGGGGACAGGGGGCCCTATGAGCTCCTATAATTCACCCCTCCACTTT. It encodes CASLGTGGPMSSYNSPLHF. Full variable domain (outside the CDR3, taken from reference TRBV28 and TRBJ1-6): DVKVTQSSRYLVKRTGEKVFLECVQDMDHENMFWYRQDPGLGLRLIYFSYDVKMKEKGDIPEGYSVSREKKERFSLILESASTNQTSMYLCASLGTGGPMSSYNSPLHFGNGTRLTVT.

CDR3 nucleotides: TGTGCCAGCAGCTATCGGACAGGGAGCTATGGCTACACCTTC. Amino acids: CASSYRTGSYGYTF. The chain is built from TRBV5-6 and TRBJ1-2; TRBD1 matches at 8 bases. CDR1 and CDR2 from the germline V gene are SGHDT and YYEEEE. J was trimmed by 4 bases and V by 3 bases; bases with no gene match: 5. The CDR3 loop spans 14 amino acids. Full variable domain (rest looked up from reference TRBV5-6 and TRBJ1-2): DAGVTQSPTHLIKTRGQQVTLRCSPKSGHDTVSWYQQALGQGPQFIFQYYEEEERQRGNFPDRFSGHQFPNYSSELNVNALLLGDSALYLCASSYRTGSYGYTFGSGTRLTVV.

The CDR3 sequence is CASSKDRGAQHF. As DNA, the CDR3 is TGTGCCAGCAGTAAAGACAGGGGAGCTCAGCATTTT. The chain employs TRBV6-2 or TRBV6-3 and TRBJ1-5; 8 nucleotides agree with TRBD1. With 5 bases clipped from V and 13 bases from J, the junction kept 7 bases outside the gene matches. There are 12 residues in the CDR3. CDR1 and CDR2 from the germline V gene are MNHEY and SVGEGT.

A single count supports this clone. The V and J genes are TRBV7-8 and TRBJ2-5, with TRBD1 matching over 9 bases. V shed 6 bases and J 5 bases; nucleotides not matched to a gene: 7. The germline CDR1 and CDR2 sequences are SGHVS and FQNEAQ. The CDR3 loop spans 14 amino acids. The CDR3 bases are TGTGCCAGCAGGGCGGGACAGGGTATCGAGACCCAGTACTTC. Protein sequence: CASRAGQGIETQYF.

The chain joins TRBV5-6 to TRBJ2-5; the match to TRBD2 covers 7 bases. The germline CDR1 and CDR2 sequences are SGHDT and YYEEEE. With 3 bases clipped from V and 2 bases from J, the junction kept 13 bases outside the gene matches. This CDR3 spans 17 amino acids. The CDR3 spells CASSSYSLAGAQETQYF. Written as DNA, the CDR3 is TGTGCCAGCAGCTCCTATTCACTTGCGGGAGCTCAAGAGACCCAGTACTTC.

This clone was seen just once. The chain combines TRBV2 with TRBJ2-2; 8 bases map to TRBD1. Per germline, CDR1 SNHLY and CDR2 FYNNEI. The CDR3 sequence is 16 residues long. Trimming at V came to 2 bases and at J to 4 bases, leaving 6 bases not matched to a gene. The CDR3, as DNA: TGTGCCAGCAGTGAAAGGGGACAGGTGACCACCGGGGAGCTGTTTTTT. Encoded protein: CASSERGQVTTGELFF.

The chain joins TRBV5-1 to TRBJ2-1; 8 bases agree with TRBD2. The CDR3 is made up of 16 amino acids. Germline CDR1 and CDR2: SGHRS and YFSETQ. The V segment lost 5 bases and the J segment 7 bases; nucleotides outside the gene matches: 14. Here the CDR3 reads CASRHPGLGVKNEQFF. The CDR3, as DNA: TGCGCCAGCAGGCACCCGGGACTAGGCGTAAAAAATGAGCAGTTCTTC.

This clone was seen only a few times. The J gene is TRBJ1-2, the V gene TRBV4-1; TRBD1 matches at 7 bases. Germline-derived CDR1 and CDR2 are MGHRA and YSYEKL. J was trimmed by 7 bases and V by 4 bases; bases with no gene match: 12. CDR3 length equals 15 residues. CDR3 bases: TGCGCCAGCAGCCGGGCACGGGACAGAAAAGTTGGCTACACCTTC. Translating gives CASSRARDRKVGYTF.

The genes are TRBV24-1 and TRBJ2-1, with TRBD1 matching 7 bases. This CDR3 region has 14 residues. The trim removed 9 bases at V and 1 base at J, leaving 5 bases unmatched. Germline-derived CDR1 and CDR2 are KGHDR and SFDVKD. CDR3 in DNA: TGTGCCACCGGAAGACAGGGATCCTACAATGAGCAGTTCTTC. It yields the protein CATGRQGSYNEQFF.

The chain recombines TRBV19 with TRBJ1-1, with unresolved D. V gave up 4 bases and J gave up 3 bases, with 12 bases separating them. Looked up from germline, CDR1 is LNHDA and CDR2 is SQIVND (reference sequence). The CDR3 is 14 residues long. CDR3 amino acids: CASSTLFPHTEAFF. Written as DNA, the CDR3 is TGTGCCAGTAGTACCCTTTTCCCCCACACTGAAGCTTTCTTT. Complete variable domain (other parts from reference TRBV19 and TRBJ1-1): DGGITQSPKYLFRKEGQNVTLSCEQNLNHDAMYWYRQDPGQGLRLIYYSQIVNDFQKGDIAEGYSVSREKKESFPLTVTSAQKNPTAFYLCASSTLFPHTEAFFGQGTRLTVV.

This rearrangement joins TRBV5-6 to TRBJ1-1, with a weak D call TRBD1 (5 bases). The CDR3 spans 14 residues. CDR1 and CDR2 (germline): SGHDT, YYEEEE. The V and J ends lost 3 bases and 6 bases respectively, with 15 bases between them. The CDR3 loop reads CASSWGRGRAEAFF. The CDR3 nucleotides read TGTGCCAGCAGCTGGGGGAGAGGGAGGGCTGAAGCTTTCTTT. Full variable domain (missing parts from reference TRBV5-6 and TRBJ1-1): DAGVTQSPTHLIKTRGQQVTLRCSPKSGHDTVSWYQQALGQGPQFIFQYYEEEERQRGNFPDRFSGHQFPNYSSELNVNALLLGDSALYLCASSWGRGRAEAFFGQGTRLTVV.

The chain has TRBV11-3 and TRBJ2-1, with TRBD2 as a possible D gene (7 bases). The V gene's germline CDR1 is SGHNT and CDR2 YENEEA. V lost 5 bases and J 7 bases, leaving 18 bases between the germline ends. This CDR3 is 15 amino acids long. DNA of the CDR3: TGTGCCAGCAGCCCCTCTGAGGGGGGGCATAATGAGCAGTTCTTC. Its protein product is CASSPSEGGHNEQFF.

The chain combines TRBV5-5 with TRBJ1-2; D is possibly TRBD1 (6 bases). Germline CDR1 reads SGHKS; CDR2 reads YYEKEE (reference sequence). This CDR3 region has 16 residues. The V and J ends lost 2 bases and 1 base respectively, with 15 bases between them. CDR3 loop: CASSFSTGRSNYGYTF. In DNA form, the CDR3 reads TGTGCCAGCAGCTTCTCGACAGGCCGAAGTAACTATGGCTACACCTTC. The whole variable domain, remainder taken from reference TRBV5-5 and TRBJ1-2, is DAGVTQSPTHLIKTRGQQVTLRCSPISGHKSVSWYQQVLGQGPQFIFQYYEKEERGRGNFPDRFSARQFPNYSSELNVNALLLGDSALYLCASSFSTGRSNYGYTFGSGTRLTVV.

The chain uses TRBV24-1 and TRBJ2-1; a weak D match, TRBD1 (5 bases). The CDR3 is 15 amino acids. Trimming shortened V by 2 bases and J by 4 bases, and 11 bases separated the two germline ends. The V gene's germline CDR1 is KGHDR and CDR2 SFDVKD. DNA for the CDR3: TGTGCCACCAGTGATTCTACCCAGGGTTACAATGAGCAGTTCTTC. This translates into CATSDSTQGYNEQFF.

The rearrangement joins TRBV7-8 to TRBJ2-7; the match to TRBD1 covers 9 bases. V was clipped by 5 bases and J by 7 bases; unmatched bases: 3. Germline V gene lookup returns CDR1 SGHVS and CDR2 FQNEAQ. The CDR3 has 12 residues. CDR3 sequence: CASSLGTGEQYF. The CDR3 DNA follows: TGTGCCAGCAGCCTGGGGACAGGGGAGCAGTACTTC.

V is TRBV7-9 and J is TRBJ1-1, with 11 bases matching TRBD1. This CDR3 spans 15 amino acids. Per germline, CDR1 SEHNR and CDR2 FQNEAQ (reference sequence). J lost 4 bases, V lost 5 bases, and 6 bases had no gene match. The CDR3 nucleotides read TGTGCCAGCAGCGCGAAGGGACAGGGGGTCACTGAAGCTTTCTTT. Its protein product is CASSAKGQGVTEAFF.

V gene TRBV7-2 combines with J gene TRBJ1-5; D perhaps matches TRBD1 (5 bases). The V end lost 2 bases, the J end lost 5 bases, and 10 bases lay between the germline ends. The V gene's germline CDR1 is SGHTA and CDR2 FQGNSA. The CDR3 spans 14 residues. This CDR3 reads CASSLIGAYQPQHF. DNA for the CDR3: TGTGCCAGCAGCTTAATAGGGGCTTATCAGCCCCAGCATTTT.

The rearrangement links TRBV19 to TRBJ2-2; TRBD2 might be the D (6 bases). The CDR3 extends over 15 amino acids. Trimming took off 2 bases at V and 4 bases at J, with 11 bases between the two ends. Germline V CDR1 and CDR2: LNHDA, SQIVND (reference sequence). Here the CDR3 DNA reads TGTGCCAGTAGTATATTCGGGGGAGGCACCGGGGAGCTGTTTTTT. Translation gives CASSIFGGGTGELFF.

The sample holds one count of this clone. The chain carries TRBV6-6 and TRBJ2-7, with 10 bases lining up with TRBD1. Germline assignment: CDR1 MNHNY and CDR2 SVGAGI (reference sequence). The V segment lost 6 bases and the J segment 7 bases; nucleotides outside the gene matches: 12. The CDR3 is 15 amino acids. This CDR3 reads CASRGPGQGRGEQYF. CDR3 coding DNA: TGTGCCAGCAGAGGACCGGGACAGGGGCGTGGGGAGCAGTACTTC.

A few counts support this clone. The rearrangement uses TRBV4-3 and TRBJ1-2, with 9 bases aligning to TRBD1. The CDR3 spans 17 residues. Unmatched junction bases numbered 5, after V lost 0 bases and J lost 0 bases. CDR1 and CDR2 from the germline V gene are LGHNA and YSLEER. CDR3: CASSQEGQGFTNYGYTF. The CDR3 DNA follows: TGCGCCAGCAGCCAAGAGGGACAGGGCTTTACTAACTATGGCTACACCTTC.

The chain uses TRBV18 and TRBJ1-5; TRBD1 might be the D (5 bases). V lost 4 bases and J 0 bases, leaving 10 bases between the germline ends. Germline assignment: CDR1 KGHSH and CDR2 LQKENI. The CDR3 runs to 15 residues. CDR3 DNA sequence: TGTGCCAGCTCACTCGGACAACTTAGCAATCAGCCCCAGCATTTT. This gives the protein CASSLGQLSNQPQHF.